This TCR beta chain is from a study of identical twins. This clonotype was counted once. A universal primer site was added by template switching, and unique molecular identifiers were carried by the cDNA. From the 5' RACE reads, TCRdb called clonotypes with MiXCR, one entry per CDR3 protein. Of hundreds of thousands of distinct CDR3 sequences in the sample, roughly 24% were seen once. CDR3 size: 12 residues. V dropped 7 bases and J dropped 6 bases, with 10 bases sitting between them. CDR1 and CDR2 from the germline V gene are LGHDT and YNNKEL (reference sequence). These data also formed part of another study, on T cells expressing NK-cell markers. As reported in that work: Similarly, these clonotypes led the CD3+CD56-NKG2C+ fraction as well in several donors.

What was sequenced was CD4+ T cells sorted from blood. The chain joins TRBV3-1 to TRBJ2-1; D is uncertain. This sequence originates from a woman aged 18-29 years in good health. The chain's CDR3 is CASTFMGNEQFF. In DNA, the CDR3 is TGTGCCAGCACCTTTATGGGCAATGAGCAGTTCTTC.